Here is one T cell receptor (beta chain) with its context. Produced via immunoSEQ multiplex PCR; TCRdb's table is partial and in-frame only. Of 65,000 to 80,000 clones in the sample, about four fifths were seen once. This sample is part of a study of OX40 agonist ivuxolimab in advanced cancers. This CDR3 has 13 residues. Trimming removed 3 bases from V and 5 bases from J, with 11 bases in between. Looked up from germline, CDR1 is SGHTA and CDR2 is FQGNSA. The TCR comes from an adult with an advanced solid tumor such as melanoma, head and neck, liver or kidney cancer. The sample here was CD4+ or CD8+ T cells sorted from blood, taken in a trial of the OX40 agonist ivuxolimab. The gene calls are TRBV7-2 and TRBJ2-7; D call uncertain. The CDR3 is CASSFSLGDEQYF. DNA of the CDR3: TGTGCCAGCAGCTTTAGTTTGGGTGACGAGCAGTACTTC.